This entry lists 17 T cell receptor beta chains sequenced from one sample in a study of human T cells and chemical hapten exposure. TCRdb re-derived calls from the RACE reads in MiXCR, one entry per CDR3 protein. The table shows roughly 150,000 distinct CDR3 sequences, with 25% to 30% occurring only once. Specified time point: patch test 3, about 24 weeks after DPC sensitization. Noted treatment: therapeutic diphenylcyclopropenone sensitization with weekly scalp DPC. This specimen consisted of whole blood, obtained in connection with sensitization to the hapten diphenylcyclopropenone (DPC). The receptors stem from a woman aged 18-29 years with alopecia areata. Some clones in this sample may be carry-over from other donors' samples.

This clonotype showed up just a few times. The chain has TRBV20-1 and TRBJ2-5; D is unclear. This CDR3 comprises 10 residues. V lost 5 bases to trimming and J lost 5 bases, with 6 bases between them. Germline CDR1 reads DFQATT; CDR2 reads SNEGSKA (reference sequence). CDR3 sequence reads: CSAERETQYF. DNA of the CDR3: TGCAGTGCTGAACGGGAGACCCAGTACTTC.

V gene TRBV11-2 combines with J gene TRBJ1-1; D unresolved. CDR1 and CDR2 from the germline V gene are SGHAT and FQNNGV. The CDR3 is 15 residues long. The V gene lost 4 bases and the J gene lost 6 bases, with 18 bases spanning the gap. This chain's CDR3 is CASSSEGAEGAEAFF. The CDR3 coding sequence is TGTGCCAGCAGCTCTGAGGGTGCCGAGGGAGCTGAAGCTTTCTTT.

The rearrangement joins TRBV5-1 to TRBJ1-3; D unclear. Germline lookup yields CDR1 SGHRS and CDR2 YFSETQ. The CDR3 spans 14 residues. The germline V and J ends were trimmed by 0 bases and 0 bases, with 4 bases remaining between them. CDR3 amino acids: CASSLDSSGNTIYF. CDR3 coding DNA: TGCGCCAGCAGCTTGGACAGCTCTGGAAACACCATATATTTT.

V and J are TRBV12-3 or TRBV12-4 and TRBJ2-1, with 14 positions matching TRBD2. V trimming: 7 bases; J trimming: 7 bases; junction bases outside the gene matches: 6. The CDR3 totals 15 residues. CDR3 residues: CASIAGTSGRNEQFF. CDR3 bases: TGTGCCAGCATTGCTGGGACTAGCGGGAGAAATGAGCAGTTCTTC.

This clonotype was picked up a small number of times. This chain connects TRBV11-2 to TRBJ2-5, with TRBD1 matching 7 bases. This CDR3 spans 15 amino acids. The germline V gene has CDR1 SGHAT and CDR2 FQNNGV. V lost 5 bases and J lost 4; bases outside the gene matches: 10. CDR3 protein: CASSPIQGERETQYF. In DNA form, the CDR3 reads TGTGCCAGCAGCCCTATCCAGGGGGAGAGAGAGACCCAGTACTTC. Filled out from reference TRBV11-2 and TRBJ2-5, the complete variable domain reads EAGVAQSPRYKIIEKRQSVAFWCNPISGHATLYWYQQILGQGPKLLIQFQNNGVVDDSQLPKDRFSAERLKGVDSTLKIQPAKLEDSAVYLCASSPIQGERETQYFGPGTRLLVL.

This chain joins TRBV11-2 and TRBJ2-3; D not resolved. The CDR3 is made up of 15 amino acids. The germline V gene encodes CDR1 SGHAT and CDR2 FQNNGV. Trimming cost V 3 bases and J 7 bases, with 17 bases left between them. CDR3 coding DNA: TGTGCCAGCAGCTTTAGCCGAGTCACAACTAATACGCAGTATTTT. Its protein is CASSFSRVTTNTQYF.

For the CDR3, the DNA is TGCAGTGCTAGAGCTCCTAGCTACGAGCAGTACTTC. As protein: CSARAPSYEQYF. The chain carries TRBV20-1 and TRBJ2-7; D unclear. Trimming pared 1 base from V and 3 bases from J, leaving 7 bases between. CDR3 length: 12 amino acids. Germline values: CDR1 DFQATT, CDR2 SNEGSKA (reference sequence).

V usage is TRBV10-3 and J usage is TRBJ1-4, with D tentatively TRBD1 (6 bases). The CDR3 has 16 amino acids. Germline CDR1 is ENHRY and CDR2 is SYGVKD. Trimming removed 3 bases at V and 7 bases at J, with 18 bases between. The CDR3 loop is CAISEIGGGLGEKLFF. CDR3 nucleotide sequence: TGTGCCATCAGTGAAATTGGTGGGGGGCTGGGTGAAAAACTGTTTTTT.

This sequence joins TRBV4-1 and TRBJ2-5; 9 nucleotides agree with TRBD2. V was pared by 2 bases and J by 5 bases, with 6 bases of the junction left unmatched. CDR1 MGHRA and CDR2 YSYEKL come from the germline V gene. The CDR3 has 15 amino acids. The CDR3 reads CASSQTSGWGETQYF. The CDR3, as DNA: TGCGCCAGCAGCCAAACTAGCGGGTGGGGGGAGACCCAGTACTTC.

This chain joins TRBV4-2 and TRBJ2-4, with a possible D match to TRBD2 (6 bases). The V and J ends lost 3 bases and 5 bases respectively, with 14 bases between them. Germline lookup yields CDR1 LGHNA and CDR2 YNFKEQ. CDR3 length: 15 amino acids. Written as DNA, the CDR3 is TGTGCCAGCAGCCAGGATCGACTAGGGCAAAACATTCAGTACTTC. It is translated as CASSQDRLGQNIQYF.

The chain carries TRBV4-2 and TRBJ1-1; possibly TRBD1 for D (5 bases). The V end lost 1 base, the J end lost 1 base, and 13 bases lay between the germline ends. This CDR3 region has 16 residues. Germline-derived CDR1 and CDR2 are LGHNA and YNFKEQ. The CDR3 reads CASSQASGGANTEAFF. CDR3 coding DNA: TGTGCCAGCAGCCAAGCGTCTGGGGGAGCGAACACTGAAGCTTTCTTT.

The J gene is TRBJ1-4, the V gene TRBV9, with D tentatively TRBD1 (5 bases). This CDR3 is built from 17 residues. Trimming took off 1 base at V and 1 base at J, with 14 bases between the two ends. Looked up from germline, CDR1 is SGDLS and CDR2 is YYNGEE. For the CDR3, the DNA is TGTGCCAGCAGCGTATCCGCGGGGGTTCGAACTAATGAAAAACTGTTTTTT. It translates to CASSVSAGVRTNEKLFF.

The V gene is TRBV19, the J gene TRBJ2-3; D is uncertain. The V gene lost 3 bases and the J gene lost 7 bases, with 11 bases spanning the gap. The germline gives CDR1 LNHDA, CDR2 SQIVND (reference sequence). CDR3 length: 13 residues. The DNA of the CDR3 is TGTGCCAGTAGTATCTTTTCCGACAATACGCAGTATTTT. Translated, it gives CASSIFSDNTQYF.

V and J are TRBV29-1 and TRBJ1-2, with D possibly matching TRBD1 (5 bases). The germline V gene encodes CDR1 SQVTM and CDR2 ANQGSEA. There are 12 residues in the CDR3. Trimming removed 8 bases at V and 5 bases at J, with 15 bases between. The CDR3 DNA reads TGCAGCATTCAAGAGGGGTTATATGGCTACACCTTC. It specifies CSIQEGLYGYTF.

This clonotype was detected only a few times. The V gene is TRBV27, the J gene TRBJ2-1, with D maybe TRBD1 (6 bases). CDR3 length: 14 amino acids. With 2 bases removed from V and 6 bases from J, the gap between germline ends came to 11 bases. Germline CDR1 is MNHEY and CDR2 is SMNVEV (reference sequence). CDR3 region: CASSLRQDFNEQFF. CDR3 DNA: TGTGCCAGCAGTTTACGACAGGATTTCAATGAGCAGTTCTTC.

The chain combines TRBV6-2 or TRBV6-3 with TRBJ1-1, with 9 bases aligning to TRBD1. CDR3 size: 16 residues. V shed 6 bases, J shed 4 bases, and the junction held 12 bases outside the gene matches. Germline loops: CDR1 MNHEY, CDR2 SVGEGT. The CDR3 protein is CASSPKQGAGGTEAFF. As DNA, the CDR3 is TGTGCCAGCAGCCCTAAACAGGGGGCAGGGGGCACTGAAGCTTTCTTT.

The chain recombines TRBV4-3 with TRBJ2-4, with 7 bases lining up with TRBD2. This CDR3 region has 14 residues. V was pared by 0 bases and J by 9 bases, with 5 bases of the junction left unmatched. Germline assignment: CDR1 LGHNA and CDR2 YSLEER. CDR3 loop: CASSQERGWGIQYF. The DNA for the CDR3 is TGCGCCAGCAGCCAAGAGCGGGGGTGGGGCATTCAGTACTTC.